The 18 T cell receptor beta chains given below trace back to one sample, sequenced in a study of beta chain features in type 1 diabetes (dated by TCRdb to the late 2010s). The library was prepared using the immunoSEQ multiplex PCR assay. All of the isolated RNA was reverse transcribed with the High Capacity cDNA Reverse Transcription Kit, so expressed TCRB transcripts were sequenced. The table was pulled from immuneACCESS by TCRdb, which kept in-frame rearrangements only. Such tables lose some clones; where checked, under half of the loss comes from unresolved V genes, and the rest has no known cause. The sample table lists about 160,000 clones, about 9.8% of them with a count of one. The ten largest clonotypes hold over 2% of the sample. The source material was central memory CD4+ T cells from blood. Source of these receptors: a young woman in good health.

The chain joins TRBV4-2 to TRBJ2-3, with D perhaps TRBD2 (6 bases). Germline assignment: CDR1 LGHNA and CDR2 YNFKEQ. The CDR3 spans 15 residues. V was clipped by 5 bases and J by 2 bases, with 14 bases between them. CDR3 nucleotide sequence: TGTGCCAGCAGCTTGGAACAGCGGGTCACAGATACGCAGTATTTT. Translated, it gives CASSLEQRVTDTQYF.

This clone has more than one count but fewer than ten. The genes are TRBV2 and TRBJ1-2, with TRBD1 matching over 8 bases. This CDR3 is 12 amino acids long. Trimming cost V 6 bases and J 4 bases; bases outside gene matches: 1. Germline V CDR1 and CDR2: SNHLY, FYNNEI. CDR3 DNA: TGTGCCAGCAGGGGGACAGGCTATGGCTACACCTTC. It specifies CASRGTGYGYTF.

V gene TRBV21-1 combines with J gene TRBJ1-1; whether TRBD1, the table's D call, matches the DNA was not checked. TRBV21-1 counts as a pseudogene. CDR3 length: 12 amino acids. The CDR3 protein is CASRTGESQAFF. CDR3 DNA sequence: TGTGCCAGCAGAACAGGGGAGTCGCAAGCTTTCTTT.

The sample holds a few counts of this clone. The CDR3 reads CASSLYREANEKLFF. The CDR3 DNA follows: TGCGCCAGCAGCTTGTACAGGGAAGCTAATGAAAAACTGTTTTTT. The gene calls are TRBV5-1 and TRBJ1-4; tentatively, D is TRBD1 (6 bases). The V and J ends lost 1 base and 3 bases respectively, with 10 bases between them. The V gene's germline CDR1 is SGHRS and CDR2 YFSETQ. The CDR3 spans 15 residues.

The V and J genes are TRBV25-1 and TRBJ2-3; D unresolved. The germline V gene encodes CDR1 MGHDK and CDR2 SYGVNS. V was cut by 6 bases and J by 6 bases, with 19 bases left in between. This CDR3 is 15 amino acids long. Written as DNA, the CDR3 is TGTGCCAGCAGGATGATACCACCTCTACCGGATACGCAGTATTTT. Translating it yields CASRMIPPLPDTQYF.

This clone was counted between two and nine times. The chain links TRBV18 to TRBJ1-1; D is unresolved. Germline V gives CDR1 KGHSH, CDR2 LQKENI. V was trimmed by 4 bases and J by 1 base, leaving 7 bases between them. The CDR3 runs to 13 residues. CDR3 coding DNA: TGTGCCAGCTCACTCGGGGAGAACACTGAAGCTTTCTTT. Translated, it gives CASSLGENTEAFF.

This clone appeared a few times. The DNA of the CDR3 is TGTGCCAGCAGCTTAGGGGGAAGCTATGGCTACACCTTC. As protein: CASSLGGSYGYTF. The rearrangement links TRBV6-1 to TRBJ1-2; tentatively, D is TRBD1 (6 bases). Trimming removed 6 bases from V and 4 bases from J, with 12 bases in between. The V gene's germline CDR1 is MNHNS and CDR2 SASEGT. The CDR3 length is 13 residues.

V is TRBV4-1 and J is TRBJ1-1; D uncertain. The CDR3 length is 13 residues. The germline gives CDR1 MGHRA, CDR2 YSYEKL. Trimming took off 0 bases at V and 5 bases at J, with 7 bases between the two ends. The CDR3, as DNA: TGCGCCAGCAGCCAAGATAGCGGGACTGAAGCTTTCTTT. It specifies CASSQDSGTEAFF.

V is TRBV7-9 and J is TRBJ1-1; D unclear. Per the germline V gene, CDR1 is SEHNR and CDR2 is FQNEAQ (reference sequence). This CDR3 is built from 14 residues. V was shortened by 0 bases and J by 1 base, with 6 bases between the two germline ends. The CDR3 DNA is TGTGCCAGCAGCTTAGCACAGTCGAACACTGAAGCTTTCTTT. Protein: CASSLAQSNTEAFF. Looking up the rest from reference TRBV7-9 and TRBJ1-1 gives the full variable domain: DTGVSQNPRHKITKRGQNVTFRCDPISEHNRLYWYRQTLGQGPEFLTYFQNEAQLEKSRLLSDRFSAERPKGSFSTLEIQRTEQGDSAMYLCASSLAQSNTEAFFGQGTRLTVV.

The J gene is TRBJ1-1, the V gene TRBV5-1; no clear D. Trimming stripped 4 bases from V and 8 bases from J, with 15 bases between. CDR1 SGHRS and CDR2 YFSETQ come from the germline V gene. This CDR3 is 13 amino acids long. CDR3 coding DNA: TGCGCCAGCAGCCCGGCCGGCAGAGGGGAAGCTTTCTTT. Encoded protein: CASSPAGRGEAFF.

In this sample, this clone turned up a few times. The sample carries other DNA sequences with the same CDR3. The gene calls are TRBV7-8 and TRBJ2-6; D gene ambiguous. V was trimmed by 6 bases and J by 0 bases, leaving 9 bases between them. The CDR3 sequence is 15 residues long. Germline CDR1 is SGHVS and CDR2 is FQNEAQ. The CDR3 sequence is CASSYSLSGANVLTF. For the CDR3, the DNA is TGTGCCAGCAGTTATAGCCTCTCTGGGGCCAACGTCCTGACTTTC.

This clone has just a few counts. The chain is built from TRBV7-3 and TRBJ2-1; 9 bases align to TRBD2. CDR1 and CDR2 from the germline V gene are SGHTA and FQGTGA. V gave up 4 bases and J gave up 9 bases; unmatched junction bases: 10. CDR3 length: 15 residues. CDR3: CASSSLAGAQGEQFF. The CDR3 DNA follows: TGTGCCAGCAGCTCCTTAGCGGGAGCTCAGGGTGAGCAGTTCTTC.

The chain couples TRBV29-1 to TRBJ2-3; 11 nucleotides agree with TRBD2. V lost 5 bases, J lost 2 bases, and 6 bases stayed unmatched. The CDR3 runs to 15 residues. Looked up from germline, CDR1 is SQVTM and CDR2 is ANQGSEA. This CDR3 is CSVTPSGGYTDTQYF. CDR3 nucleotides: TGCAGCGTTACCCCTAGCGGGGGGTACACAGATACGCAGTATTTT.

CDR3 DNA: TGTGCCAGTAGCGGACAGGCCTCCTACGAGCAGTACTTC. Amino acid sequence: CASSGQASYEQYF. The chain links TRBV19 to TRBJ2-7; 7 nucleotides agree with TRBD1. Trimming took 6 bases from V and 0 from J; bases not matched to a gene: 2. Germline V lookup: CDR1 LNHDA, CDR2 SQIVND (reference sequence). The CDR3 loop spans 13 amino acids. Variable domain in full (rest from reference TRBV19 and TRBJ2-7): DGGITQSPKYLFRKEGQNVTLSCEQNLNHDAMYWYRQDPGQGLRLIYYSQIVNDFQKGDIAEGYSVSREKKESFPLTVTSAQKNPTAFYLCASSGQASYEQYFGPGTRLTVT.

Only a few counts were recorded for this clone. V and J are TRBV7-6 and TRBJ1-6; 7 positions match TRBD1. V gave up 5 bases and J gave up 8 bases; unmatched junction bases: 6. The germline CDR1 and CDR2 sequences are SGHVS and FNYEAQ. CDR3 length equals 14 residues. The CDR3 is CASSGSGTDSPLHF. The CDR3 coding sequence is TGTGCCAGCAGCGGCTCCGGGACAGATTCACCCCTCCACTTT.

This clone showed up just a few times. CDR3 coding DNA: TGTGCCAGCAGCGTAGCTCGCACAGATACGCAGTATTTT. Translating gives CASSVARTDTQYF. The chain carries TRBV9 and TRBJ2-3; D is unclear. The V end lost 0 bases, the J end lost 1 base, and 3 bases lay between the germline ends. CDR3 size: 13 residues. Looked up from germline, CDR1 is SGDLS and CDR2 is YYNGEE. Supplemented by reference TRBV9 and TRBJ2-3, the full variable domain reads DSGVTQTPKHLITATGQRVTLRCSPRSGDLSVYWYQQSLDQGLQFLIQYYNGEERAKGNILERFSAQQFPDLHSELNLSSLELGDSALYFCASSVARTDTQYFGPGTRLTVL.

V and J are TRBV5-1 and TRBJ1-5; no definite D call. The germline V and J ends were trimmed by 4 bases and 2 bases, with 10 bases remaining between them. Germline CDR1 reads SGHRS; CDR2 reads YFSETQ. This CDR3 is built from 14 residues. CDR3 in amino acids: CASSPDTRNQPQHF. The CDR3 region has the DNA TGCGCCAGCAGCCCCGACACCCGCAATCAGCCCCAGCATTTT.

This clone was recorded a few times. At one of its ends the junction is not consistent with the germline gene, which may arise from a read error. The V gene is TRBV6-1, the J gene TRBJ2-2, with D possibly matching TRBD2 (5 bases). The CDR3 length is 12 residues. Looked up from germline, CDR1 is MNHNS and CDR2 is SASEGT. The CDR3 protein is CVLRGATGELFF. The DNA for the CDR3 is TGCGTACTTCGGGGAGCCACCGGGGAGCTGTTTTTT.